The source of this TCR beta chain is a study of control samples from healthy donors and cancer patients. Germline V gene sequence: CDR1 MNHNS, CDR2 SASEGT. V was pared by 4 bases and J by 5 bases, with 13 bases of the junction left unmatched. The CDR3 is made up of 17 amino acids. Profiled with immunoSEQ multiplex PCR; TCRdb holds only in-frame clones, not every one. Among approximately 130,000 clones listed, about 90% were seen once. The TCR was taken from a man aged 45-65 years in good health. Sample: blood. The chain recombines TRBV6-1 with TRBJ2-5, with 10 bases identical to TRBD2. This CDR3 is CASSVAASGGMWETQYF. CDR3 sequence (DNA): TGTGCCAGCAGTGTTGCGGCTAGCGGGGGAATGTGGGAGACCCAGTACTTC.